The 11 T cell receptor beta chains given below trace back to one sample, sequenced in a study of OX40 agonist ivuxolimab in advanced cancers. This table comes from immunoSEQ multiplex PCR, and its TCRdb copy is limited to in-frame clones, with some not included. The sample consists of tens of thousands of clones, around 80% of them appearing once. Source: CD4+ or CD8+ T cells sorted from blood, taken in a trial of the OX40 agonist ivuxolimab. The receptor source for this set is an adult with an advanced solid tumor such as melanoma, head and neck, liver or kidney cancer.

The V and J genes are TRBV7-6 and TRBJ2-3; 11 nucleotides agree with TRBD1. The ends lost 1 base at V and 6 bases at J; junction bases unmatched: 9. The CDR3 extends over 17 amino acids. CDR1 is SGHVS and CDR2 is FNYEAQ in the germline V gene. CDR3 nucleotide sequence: TGTGCCAGCAGCTTAGAGGACAGGGGGCGGACGGCGGATACGCAGTATTTT. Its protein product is CASSLEDRGRTADTQYF.

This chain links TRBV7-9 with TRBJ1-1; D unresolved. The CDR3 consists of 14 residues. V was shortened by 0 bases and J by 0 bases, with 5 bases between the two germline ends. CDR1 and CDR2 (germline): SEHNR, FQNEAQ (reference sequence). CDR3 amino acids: CASSLAYMNTEAFF. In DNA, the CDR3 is TGTGCCAGCAGCTTAGCTTATATGAACACTGAAGCTTTCTTT. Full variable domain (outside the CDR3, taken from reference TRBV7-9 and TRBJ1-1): DTGVSQNPRHKITKRGQNVTFRCDPISEHNRLYWYRQTLGQGPEFLTYFQNEAQLEKSRLLSDRFSAERPKGSFSTLEIQRTEQGDSAMYLCASSLAYMNTEAFFGQGTRLTVV.

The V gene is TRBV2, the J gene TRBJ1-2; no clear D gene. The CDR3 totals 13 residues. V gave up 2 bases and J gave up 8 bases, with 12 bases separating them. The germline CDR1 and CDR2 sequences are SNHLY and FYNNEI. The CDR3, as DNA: TGTGCCAGCAGTGAAAGCGTTAACGGAGGCTACACCTTC. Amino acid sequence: CASSESVNGGYTF.

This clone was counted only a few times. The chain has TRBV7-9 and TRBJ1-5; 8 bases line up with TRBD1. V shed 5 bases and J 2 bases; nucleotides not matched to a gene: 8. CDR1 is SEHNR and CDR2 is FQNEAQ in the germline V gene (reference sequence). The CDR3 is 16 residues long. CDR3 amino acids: CASSDTGGTGNQPQHF. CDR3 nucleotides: TGTGCCAGCAGCGACACAGGGGGTACGGGCAATCAGCCCCAGCATTTT.

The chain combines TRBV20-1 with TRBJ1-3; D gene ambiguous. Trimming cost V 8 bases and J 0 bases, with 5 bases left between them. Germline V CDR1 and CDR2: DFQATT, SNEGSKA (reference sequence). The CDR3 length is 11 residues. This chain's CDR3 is CSTNSGNTIYF. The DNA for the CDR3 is TGCAGTACAAACTCTGGAAACACCATATATTTT.

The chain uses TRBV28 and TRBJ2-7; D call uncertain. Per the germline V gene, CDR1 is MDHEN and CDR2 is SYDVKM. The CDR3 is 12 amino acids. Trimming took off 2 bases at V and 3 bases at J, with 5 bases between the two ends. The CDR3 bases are TGTGCCAGCAGTTTACAGTACTACGAGCAGTACTTC. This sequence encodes CASSLQYYEQYF.

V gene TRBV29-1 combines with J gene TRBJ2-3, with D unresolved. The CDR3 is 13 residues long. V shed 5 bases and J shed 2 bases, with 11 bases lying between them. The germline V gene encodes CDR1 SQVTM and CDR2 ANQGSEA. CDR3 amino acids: CSVHGGVTDTQYF. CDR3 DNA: TGCAGCGTTCATGGCGGAGTCACAGATACGCAGTATTTT.

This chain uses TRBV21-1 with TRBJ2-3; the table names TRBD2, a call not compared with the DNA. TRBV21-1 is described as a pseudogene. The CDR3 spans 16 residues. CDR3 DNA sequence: TGTGCCAGCAGCAATAGAGAAACCCCGGGCACAGATACGCAGTATTTT. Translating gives CASSNRETPGTDTQYF.

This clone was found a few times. The CDR3 DNA follows: TGTGCCATCAGCCCCGGGACAGCCACCTACGAGCAGTACTTC. Protein product: CAISPGTATYEQYF. The chain has TRBV10-3 and TRBJ2-7; 7 bases fit TRBD1. This CDR3 is 14 amino acids long. Germline V gene lookup returns CDR1 ENHRY and CDR2 SYGVKD. Losses at the gene ends were 6 bases for V and 2 bases for J; bases not matched to a gene: 7.

The CDR3 spells CAWSTSGGSGNQPQHF. CDR3 coding DNA: TGTGCCTGGAGTACATCCGGGGGTAGTGGCAATCAGCCCCAGCATTTT. V and J are TRBV30 and TRBJ1-5, with D tentatively TRBD1 (5 bases). Trimming removed 2 bases at V and 2 bases at J, with 16 bases between. The germline V gene encodes CDR1 GTSNPN and CDR2 SVGIG (reference sequence). The CDR3 spans 16 residues.

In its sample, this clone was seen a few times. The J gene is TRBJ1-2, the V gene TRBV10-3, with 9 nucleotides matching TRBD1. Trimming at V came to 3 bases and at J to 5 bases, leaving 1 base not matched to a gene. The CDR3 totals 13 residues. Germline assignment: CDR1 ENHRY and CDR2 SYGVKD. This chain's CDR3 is CAISDGQGYGYTF. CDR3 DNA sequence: TGTGCCATCAGTGATGGACAGGGGTATGGCTACACCTTC.